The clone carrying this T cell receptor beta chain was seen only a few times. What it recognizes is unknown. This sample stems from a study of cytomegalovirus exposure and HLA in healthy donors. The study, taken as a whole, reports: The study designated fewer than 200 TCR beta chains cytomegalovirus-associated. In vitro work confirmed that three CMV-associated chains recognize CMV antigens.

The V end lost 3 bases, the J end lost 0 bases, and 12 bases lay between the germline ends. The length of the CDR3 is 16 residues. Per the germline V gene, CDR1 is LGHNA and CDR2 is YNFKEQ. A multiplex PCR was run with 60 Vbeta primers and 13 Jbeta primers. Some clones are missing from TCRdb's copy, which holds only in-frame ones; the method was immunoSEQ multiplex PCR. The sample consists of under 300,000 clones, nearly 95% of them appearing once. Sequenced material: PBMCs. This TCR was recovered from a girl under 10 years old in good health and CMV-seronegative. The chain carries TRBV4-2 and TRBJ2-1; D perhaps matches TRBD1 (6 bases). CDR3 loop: CASSHPGQSSYNEQFF. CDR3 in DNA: TGTGCCAGCAGCCATCCTGGACAGTCCTCCTACAATGAGCAGTTCTTC.